These 22 T cell receptor beta chains share one sample of origin, sequenced in a study of multiple sclerosis patients with progressive multifocal leukoencephalopathy. Generated by immunoSEQ multiplex PCR, the TCRdb table keeps only in-frame clones and is missing some. The repertoire holds about 30,000 clones, with about 90% as singletons. Regarding time point: around six months of natalizumab therapy. The specimen comprised PBMCs, sampled from a patient treated with natalizumab. These receptors were taken from a human donor with multiple sclerosis.

The V call is TRBV2, the J call TRBJ1-1; 8 bases line up with TRBD1. Germline assignment: CDR1 SNHLY and CDR2 FYNNEI. The junction had 0 bases not matched to a gene; V was cut back by 6 bases and J by 0 bases. The CDR3 covers 13 residues. CDR3 nucleotide sequence: TGTGCCAGCAGGGACAGGGTGAACACTGAAGCTTTCTTT. Protein: CASRDRVNTEAFF.

The rearrangement uses TRBV15 and TRBJ1-3, with a possible D match to TRBD1 (6 bases). Trimming shortened V by 0 bases and J by 4 bases, and 16 bases separated the two germline ends. Germline lookup yields CDR1 LNHNV and CDR2 YYDKDF (reference sequence). The CDR3 covers 17 residues. The CDR3 DNA reads as TGTGCCACCAGCAGAGACCCACAGGGTAGCTCAGGAAACACCATATATTTT. Translating it yields CATSRDPQGSSGNTIYF. Complete variable domain (other parts from reference TRBV15 and TRBJ1-3): DAMVIQNPRYQVTQFGKPVTLSCSQTLNHNVMYWYQQKSSQAPKLLFHYYDKDFNNEADTPDNFQSRRPNTSFCFLDIRSPGLGDTAMYLCATSRDPQGSSGNTIYFGEGSWLTVV.

This clone appeared a single time. V is TRBV4-3 and J is TRBJ2-7; 12 bases align to TRBD2. Germline-derived CDR1 and CDR2 are LGHNA and YSLEER. V gave up 0 bases and J gave up 7 bases; unmatched junction bases: 7. CDR3 length: 16 residues. The CDR3 loop reads CASSQDRTSGAREQYF. The CDR3, as DNA: TGCGCCAGCAGCCAAGATAGGACTAGCGGGGCACGTGAGCAGTACTTC.

The rearrangement uses TRBV7-9 and TRBJ1-5; D possibly corresponds to TRBD1 (5 bases). Trimming left V 5 bases short and J 2 bases short, with 13 bases between. CDR1 is SEHNR, CDR2 FQNEAQ, per germline (reference sequence). This CDR3 has 15 residues. The CDR3 protein is CASSAGGGGNQPQHF. The DNA for the CDR3 is TGTGCCAGCAGCGCAGGTGGGGGGGGCAATCAGCCCCAGCATTTT.

V usage is TRBV11-3 and J usage is TRBJ2-1, with D possibly TRBD2 on 6 matching bases. The V gene lost 4 bases and the J gene lost 3 bases, with 10 bases spanning the gap. This CDR3 contains 14 residues. The germline gives CDR1 SGHNT, CDR2 YENEEA. The CDR3 DNA follows: TGTGCCAGCAGCTCGGGCGGGAACTACAATGAGCAGTTCTTC. Its protein is CASSSGGNYNEQFF.

This clone was counted a single time. The chain uses TRBV28 and TRBJ1-1; 7 nucleotides agree with TRBD1. V gave up 6 bases and J gave up 8 bases; unmatched junction bases: 6. This CDR3 has 12 amino acids. The germline V gene encodes CDR1 MDHEN and CDR2 SYDVKM. CDR3 amino acids: CASSAQGLEAFF. DNA for the CDR3: TGTGCCAGCAGCGCACAGGGGCTGGAAGCTTTCTTT. Based on the CDR3 plus reference TRBV28 and TRBJ1-1, the full variable domain is DVKVTQSSRYLVKRTGEKVFLECVQDMDHENMFWYRQDPGLGLRLIYFSYDVKMKEKGDIPEGYSVSREKKERFSLILESASTNQTSMYLCASSAQGLEAFFGQGTRLTVV.

The chain combines TRBV5-4 with TRBJ1-6; 7 bases line up with TRBD1. V lost 4 bases to trimming and J lost 8 bases; unmatched junction nucleotides: 3. Germline CDR1 and CDR2: SGHNT and YYREEE (reference sequence). The CDR3 loop spans 13 amino acids. The CDR3, as DNA: TGTGCCAGCAGCAGGGACAGCCATTCACCCCTCCACTTT. Protein: CASSRDSHSPLHF.

The chain carries TRBV19 and TRBJ1-1; perhaps TRBD1 as D (6 bases). CDR1 and CDR2 from the germline V gene are LNHDA and SQIVND (reference sequence). CDR3 length: 14 amino acids. Trimming took off 8 bases at V and 6 bases at J, with 19 bases between the two ends. In nucleotides, the CDR3 is TGTGCCAGTTGTCGAGGACAGATGGACGCTGAAGCTTTCTTT. It encodes CASCRGQMDAEAFF.

The J gene is TRBJ1-2, the V gene TRBV5-1; D unresolved. This CDR3 has 13 amino acids. The germline V gene has CDR1 SGHRS and CDR2 YFSETQ. Trimming removed 0 bases from V and 6 bases from J, with 9 bases in between. The CDR3 here is CASSLAAGDGYTF. CDR3 DNA sequence: TGCGCCAGCAGCTTGGCGGCAGGAGATGGCTACACCTTC.

The V call is TRBV7-8, the J call TRBJ2-3; D might be TRBD2 (6 bases). CDR3 length: 15 residues. Germline V gene lookup returns CDR1 SGHVS and CDR2 FQNEAQ. With 2 bases removed from V and 6 bases from J, the gap between germline ends came to 15 bases. The CDR3 DNA sequence: TGTGCCAGCAGCTTAAGGGACTGGGGGGTGGATACGCAGTATTTT. It is translated as CASSLRDWGVDTQYF.

The V gene is TRBV10-1, the J gene TRBJ2-1, with a possible D match to TRBD1 (5 bases). The V and J ends lost 3 bases and 9 bases respectively, with 18 bases between them. The V gene's germline CDR1 is WNHNN and CDR2 SYGVQD (reference sequence). The CDR3 spans 15 residues. CDR3 sequence (DNA): TGCGCCAGCAGTGATCCGAAGGGGCTGTCCGGTGAGCAGTTCTTC. Its translation: CASSDPKGLSGEQFF.

The CDR3 reads CAISDQGDYQPQHF. The DNA of the CDR3 is TGTGCCATCAGTGACCAAGGAGACTATCAGCCCCAGCATTTT. This chain joins TRBV10-3 and TRBJ1-5; D is unresolved. Germline-derived CDR1 and CDR2 are ENHRY and SYGVKD. The CDR3 covers 14 residues. Trimming removed 3 bases at V and 5 bases at J, with 11 bases between.

J is TRBJ1-3 and V is TRBV21-1; the table calls TRBD1, which could not be checked here. TRBV21-1 is assigned pseudogene status. The CDR3 has 17 amino acids. In DNA, the CDR3 is TGTGCCAGCAGCAGAGGACAGGGGTTCCCCTCTGGAAACACCATATATTTT. Amino acids: CASSRGQGFPSGNTIYF.

This clone is a singleton in its sample. The chain is built from TRBV30 and TRBJ1-2, with a tentative D call TRBD1 (6 bases). Trimming cost V 8 bases and J 9 bases, with 13 bases left between them. Germline CDR1 and CDR2: GTSNPN and SVGIG (reference sequence). This CDR3 has 10 amino acids. The CDR3 sequence is CAGGQGSYTF. DNA of the CDR3: TGTGCCGGGGGTCAGGGGAGCTACACCTTC.

The chain recombines TRBV7-2 with TRBJ1-5; D remains unclear. The CDR3 totals 13 residues. The germline V gene encodes CDR1 SGHTA and CDR2 FQGNSA. V lost 1 base to trimming and J lost 7 bases, with 8 bases between them. The CDR3 DNA follows: TGTGCCAGCAGCTTAGGAGCTCCCCAGCCCCAGCATTTT. Translation gives CASSLGAPQPQHF. The full variable domain, rest sourced from reference TRBV7-2 and TRBJ1-5, is GAGVSQSPSNKVTEKGKDVELRCDPISGHTALYWYRQSLGQGLEFLIYFQGNSAPDKSGLPSDRFSAERTGGSVSTLTIQRTQQEDSAVYLCASSLGAPQPQHFGDGTRLSIL.

V gene TRBV5-1 combines with J gene TRBJ2-5; TRBD2 matches at 12 bases. V lost 0 bases to trimming and J lost 5 bases; unmatched junction nucleotides: 2. The CDR3 is made up of 15 amino acids. The germline gives CDR1 SGHRS, CDR2 YFSETQ. Here the CDR3 DNA reads TGCGCCAGCAGCTTGGGACTAGCGGGAGTGGAGACCCAGTACTTC. Amino acid sequence: CASSLGLAGVETQYF.

Here the CDR3 reads CASRGVRSGRAYEQYF. Here the CDR3 DNA reads TGTGCCAGCAGGGGGGTACGGAGCGGGAGGGCCTACGAGCAGTACTTC. The chain combines TRBV27 with TRBJ2-7, with 10 bases identical to TRBD2. The V gene's germline CDR1 is MNHEY and CDR2 SMNVEV (reference sequence). The CDR3 is made up of 16 amino acids. V was pared by 6 bases and J by 2 bases, with 10 bases of the junction left unmatched.

The chain combines TRBV10-1 with TRBJ2-1; 9 positions agree with TRBD2. V was clipped by 2 bases and J by 5 bases; unmatched bases: 4. Germline CDR1 reads WNHNN; CDR2 reads SYGVQD (reference sequence). The CDR3 runs to 15 residues. In DNA, the CDR3 is TGCGCCAGCAGTGAGACGGCTAGCGGGGACAATGAGCAGTTCTTC. Its translation is CASSETASGDNEQFF.

DNA for the CDR3: TGTGCCACCAGCAGAGGCAGGGGGACTGAGCAGTTCTTC. Amino acid sequence: CATSRGRGTEQFF. V is TRBV15 and J is TRBJ2-1; 7 bases align to TRBD1. Germline values: CDR1 LNHNV, CDR2 YYDKDF (reference sequence). Trimming took 1 base from V and 9 from J; bases not matched to a gene: 3. The CDR3 is made up of 13 amino acids. The full variable domain, with the rest looked up from reference TRBV15 and TRBJ2-1, is DAMVIQNPRYQVTQFGKPVTLSCSQTLNHNVMYWYQQKSSQAPKLLFHYYDKDFNNEADTPDNFQSRRPNTSFCFLDIRSPGLGDTAMYLCATSRGRGTEQFFGPGTRLTVL.

The gene calls are TRBV18 and TRBJ2-1; 9 bases map to TRBD1. V lost 6 bases to trimming and J lost 8 bases; unmatched junction nucleotides: 14. Germline V CDR1 and CDR2: KGHSH, LQKENI. The CDR3 length is 16 residues. The CDR3 is CASSPRGGQGLDEQFF. The CDR3 nucleotides read TGTGCCAGCTCTCCCAGGGGGGGACAGGGTTTAGATGAGCAGTTCTTC.

The chain combines TRBV7-9 with TRBJ1-1; D is unresolved. Germline V gene data show CDR1 as SEHNR and CDR2 as FQNEAQ (reference sequence). This CDR3 region has 13 residues. V was clipped by 8 bases and J by 1 base, with 11 bases between them. This CDR3 is CASYLRENTEAFF. Written as DNA, the CDR3 is TGTGCCAGCTACTTGCGGGAGAACACTGAAGCTTTCTTT.

This clone was seen a handful of times. The chain employs TRBV5-5 and TRBJ1-2; D not resolved. The V end was cut by 4 bases, the J end by 2 bases, with 12 bases between. This CDR3 is 14 amino acids long. CDR1 SGHKS and CDR2 YYEKEE come from the germline V gene (reference sequence). The CDR3 DNA follows: TGTGCCAGCAGCCAGTCGTCGGAGAACTATGGCTACACCTTC. Translating gives CASSQSSENYGYTF.